These 19 T cell receptor beta chains share one sample of origin, sequenced in a study of T cell responses to AZD1222 COVID-19 vaccine. The method was immunoSEQ multiplex PCR; TCRdb's version includes in-frame clones alone and lacks a portion of them. This table holds 100,000 to 150,000 clones, approximately 87% found once. Sequences were derived from peripheral blood, sampled on day 0 of AZD1222 vaccination. These TCRs come from an adult in good health.

The chain recombines TRBV6-5 with TRBJ1-3, with TRBD1 matching over 7 bases. Per germline, CDR1 MNHEY and CDR2 SVGAGI. This CDR3 region has 15 residues. J gave up 1 base and V 7 bases, and 7 bases lay outside the gene matches. The CDR3 is CASTVDRESGNTIYF. In nucleotides, the CDR3 is TGTGCCAGCACCGTCGACAGGGAATCTGGAAACACCATATATTTT.

This clone was seen a handful of times. The gene calls are TRBV6-5 and TRBJ2-2; tentatively, D is TRBD2 (5 bases). The germline gives CDR1 MNHEY, CDR2 SVGAGI. CDR3 length equals 14 residues. V gave up 2 bases and J gave up 6 bases, with 10 bases separating them. The DNA of the CDR3 is TGTGCCAGCAGTTACCCGGCGGGTGCCGGGGAGCTGTTTTTT. It codes for CASSYPAGAGELFF.

The chain couples TRBV27 to TRBJ2-7; 7 nucleotides match TRBD1. The CDR3 is 13 amino acids. The trim removed 6 bases at V and 5 bases at J, leaving 7 bases unmatched. Germline V lookup: CDR1 MNHEY, CDR2 SMNVEV (reference sequence). CDR3 in DNA: TGTGCCAGCAGCGACACAGGGGCCCACGAGCAGTACTTC. It translates to CASSDTGAHEQYF.

The V call is TRBV27, the J call TRBJ1-1; 10 positions match TRBD1. The V and J ends lost 6 bases and 4 bases, in that order; junction bases with no gene match: 8. The CDR3 totals 15 residues. The V gene's germline CDR1 is MNHEY and CDR2 SMNVEV (reference sequence). The CDR3 DNA sequence: TGTGCCAGCAGGACGACAGGGGGCGAGGGCACTGAAGCTTTCTTT. Translated: CASRTTGGEGTEAFF.

This clone was detected only a few times. The rearrangement uses TRBV3-1 (or the pseudogene TRBV3-2) and TRBJ1-1; 7 positions agree with TRBD1. Germline loops: CDR1 LGHDT, CDR2 YNNKEL (reference sequence). Germline trimming cut 5 bases from V and 5 bases from J; bases unmatched to any gene: 5. The CDR3 covers 13 residues. The DNA for the CDR3 is TGTGCCAGCAGCTCACAGGGGAGGACTGAAGCTTTCTTT. This encodes CASSSQGRTEAFF.

The rearrangement links TRBV28 to TRBJ2-7; D uncertain. Trimming shortened V by 5 bases and J by 6 bases, and 11 bases separated the two germline ends. This CDR3 has 12 residues. CDR1 is MDHEN and CDR2 is SYDVKM in the germline V gene. The CDR3 DNA follows: TGTGCCAGCAGTAGACGGGTGTTCGAGCAGTACTTC. Encoded protein: CASSRRVFEQYF.

V gene TRBV30 combines with J gene TRBJ1-2; 7 bases map to TRBD1. Unmatched junction bases numbered 3, after V lost 4 bases and J lost 4 bases. This CDR3 contains 12 residues. Germline V CDR1 and CDR2: GTSNPN, SVGIG (reference sequence). The CDR3 is CAWTGQLYGYTF. DNA of the CDR3: TGTGCCTGGACGGGACAGCTCTATGGCTACACCTTC.

The rearrangement links TRBV5-1 to TRBJ2-3; 7 nucleotides match TRBD2. The CDR3 spans 17 residues. Germline CDR1 reads SGHRS; CDR2 reads YFSETQ. Trimming at V came to 5 bases and at J to 4 bases, leaving 16 bases not matched to a gene. The CDR3 spells CASSGGSPVRESDTQYF. The CDR3 region has the DNA TGCGCCAGCAGTGGCGGGTCCCCCGTGCGGGAGTCAGATACGCAGTATTTT.

The chain is built from TRBV6-4 and TRBJ2-7; 7 bases match TRBD2. J lost 0 bases, V lost 6 bases, and 8 bases had no gene match. This CDR3 comprises 15 residues. Per the germline V gene, CDR1 is MRHNA and CDR2 is SNTAGT. Written as DNA, the CDR3 is TGTGCCAGCAGGCTCACTAGCGACCTCTCCTACGAGCAGTACTTC. This codes for CASRLTSDLSYEQYF.

The CDR3 nucleotides are TGTGCCACCTCGGGTGACACTGAAGCTTTCTTT. The encoded protein is CATSGDTEAFF. The chain links TRBV24-1 to TRBJ1-1; no clear D. There are 11 residues in the CDR3. Germline V CDR1 and CDR2: KGHDR, SFDVKD. Trimming stripped 9 bases from V and 3 bases from J, with 7 bases between.

This CDR3 reads CSFLTGGAAGYTF. Here the CDR3 DNA reads TGCAGCTTCCTGACAGGGGGCGCGGCTGGCTACACCTTC. The chain employs TRBV29-1 and TRBJ1-2, with TRBD1 identical over 10 bases. The germline CDR1 and CDR2 sequences are SQVTM and ANQGSEA. Trimming cost V 8 bases and J 7 bases; bases outside gene matches: 10. The CDR3 sequence is 13 residues long.

The V call is TRBV28, the J call TRBJ1-2, with a tentative D call TRBD1 (5 bases). From germline, CDR1 is MDHEN and CDR2 SYDVKM. Between the trimmed V and J ends, which lost 6 bases and 0 bases, there was a span of 20 bases. This CDR3 is 17 amino acids long. CDR3: CASSTRPGRPANYGYTF. As DNA, the CDR3 is TGTGCCAGCAGCACCCGACCGGGACGGCCAGCTAACTATGGCTACACCTTC.

As concerns this clone: It may be a read error: a sequence one base away is much more abundant. Other nucleotide sequences in the sample specify the same CDR3. The chain is built from TRBV6-2 or TRBV6-3 and TRBJ2-7; D call uncertain. The germline V and J ends were trimmed by 6 bases and 0 bases, with 3 bases remaining between them. This CDR3 is built from 11 residues. From germline, CDR1 is MNHEY and CDR2 SVGEGT. DNA for the CDR3: TGTGCCAGCAGCCACTCCTACGAGCAGTACTTC. It specifies CASSHSYEQYF.

The V and J genes are TRBV6-1 and TRBJ1-3, with TRBD1 matching 7 bases. V lost 8 bases, J lost 0 bases, and 10 bases stayed unmatched. The CDR3 sequence is 16 residues long. CDR1 and CDR2 from the germline V gene are MNHNS and SASEGT. The CDR3 DNA reads TGTGCCAGCGGTGGAGACAGGGAGAGCTCTGGAAACACCATATATTTT. As protein: CASGGDRESSGNTIYF.

This chain links TRBV6-2 or TRBV6-3 with TRBJ2-3; 13 positions agree with TRBD2. V was pared by 4 bases and J by 4 bases, with 5 bases of the junction left unmatched. Germline V gene lookup returns CDR1 MNHEY and CDR2 SVGEGT. The CDR3 is 16 residues long. CDR3 loop: CASSWAGLAGADTQYF. The CDR3 region has the DNA TGTGCCAGCAGTTGGGCCGGACTAGCGGGAGCAGATACGCAGTATTTT.

J is TRBJ2-2 and V is TRBV9, with no clear D. V dropped 3 bases and J dropped 2 bases, with 14 bases sitting between them. The CDR3 is made up of 16 amino acids. CDR1 and CDR2 (germline): SGDLS, YYNGEE. The CDR3 sequence: CASSADPVLNTGELFF. Written as DNA, the CDR3 is TGTGCCAGCAGCGCGGACCCTGTGCTAAACACCGGGGAGCTGTTTTTT.

The CDR3 region has the DNA TGCGCCAGCAGCTTGGAGGCAGCTTCGAACACTGAAGCTTTCTTT. Its translation is CASSLEAASNTEAFF. V is TRBV5-1 and J is TRBJ1-1; no reliable D call. The V gene's germline CDR1 is SGHRS and CDR2 YFSETQ. The length of the CDR3 is 15 residues. Trimming took off 0 bases at V and 1 base at J, with 10 bases between the two ends.

The gene calls are TRBV11-2 and TRBJ2-2; 10 bases are a match to TRBD2. V lost 6 bases and J lost 2; bases outside the gene matches: 15. Looked up from germline, CDR1 is SGHAT and CDR2 is FQNNGV. CDR3 length: 19 amino acids. CDR3 sequence: CASRRDQLSSGRNTGELFF. CDR3 sequence (DNA): TGTGCCAGCAGGCGGGACCAACTCTCTAGCGGGAGAAACACCGGGGAGCTGTTTTTT.

The chain uses TRBV6-5 and TRBJ1-2, with no clear D. Per germline, CDR1 MNHEY and CDR2 SVGAGI. The CDR3 length is 14 residues. Trimming left V 0 bases short and J 3 bases short, with 8 bases between. CDR3 bases: TGTGCCAGCAGTTACTCGACCTCGGACTATGGCTACACCTTC. Translated, it gives CASSYSTSDYGYTF.